The 31 T cell receptor beta chains reported below all come from one sample, sequenced in a study of T cell repertoires in cytomegalovirus infection. TCRdb reprocessed the reads with MiXCR, giving one entry per CDR3 protein. This sample has about 900,000 distinct CDR3 sequences, with 31% found just once. These receptors have no identified antigens. Source: cultured CD8+ T cells from PBMCs, taken from culture after CMV antigen stimulation. These receptors were collected from a human donor in good health (CMV status not recorded). Some clones in this sample may be carry-over from other donors' samples.

As regards this clonotype: Because it lacks the conserved phenylalanine or tryptophan at the end, this CDR3 is likely a read error. The chain is built from TRBV6-1 and TRBJ2-1, with 7 nucleotides matching TRBD2. From germline, CDR1 is MNHNS and CDR2 SASEGT. The CDR3 sequence is 13 residues long. V lost 5 bases, J lost 4 bases, and 2 bases stayed unmatched. The CDR3 protein is CASSRTSYNEQFI. Here the CDR3 DNA reads TGTGCCAGCAGTCGGACTAGTTACAATGAGCAGTTCATC.

This clonotype showed up just a few times. This rearrangement joins TRBV27 to TRBJ2-3, with D possibly being TRBD1 (6 bases). Germline lookup yields CDR1 MNHEY and CDR2 SMNVEV (reference sequence). CDR3 size: 11 residues. V gave up 8 bases and J gave up 5 bases, with 8 bases separating them. The CDR3 spells CASRGGDTQYF. The DNA for the CDR3 is TGTGCCAGCCGAGGGGGAGATACGCAGTATTTT.

The chain's CDR3 is CASTYPGSNTEAFF. CDR3 sequence (DNA): TGTGCCAGCACATACCCGGGCTCAAACACTGAAGCTTTCTTT. The J gene is TRBJ1-1, the V gene TRBV9; no clear D. Germline loops: CDR1 SGDLS, CDR2 YYNGEE. V was clipped by 6 bases and J by 2 bases, with 14 bases between them. This CDR3 is 14 amino acids long.

The rearrangement links TRBV13 to TRBJ2-1; tentatively, D is TRBD1 (6 bases). The CDR3 has 16 amino acids. CDR1 is PRHDT and CDR2 is FYEKMQ in the germline V gene (reference sequence). V lost 0 bases and J lost 3, with 12 bases in between. The CDR3 is CASSLGTRTDYNEQFF. For the CDR3, the DNA is TGTGCCAGCAGCTTAGGAACTAGGACAGACTACAATGAGCAGTTCTTC.

This clonotype has just a few counts. The V call is TRBV28, the J call TRBJ1-2; 12 nucleotides line up with TRBD1. J was trimmed by 4 bases and V by 6 bases; bases with no gene match: 9. CDR3 length: 16 residues. Per the germline V gene, CDR1 is MDHEN and CDR2 is SYDVKM. CDR3 DNA: TGTGCCAGCAGCCTATCCCGGGACAGGGGGCGCTATGGCTACACCTTC. Translating gives CASSLSRDRGRYGYTF.

This clonotype appeared a few times. This chain links TRBV6-5 with TRBJ2-1; possibly TRBD1 or TRBD2 for D (6 bases each). This CDR3 contains 13 residues. With 7 bases removed from V and 5 bases from J, the gap between germline ends came to 12 bases. CDR1 and CDR2 (germline): MNHEY, SVGAGI. The CDR3 DNA is TGTGCCAGCATGTGGGGGGCCCACAATGAGCAGTTCTTC. It translates to CASMWGAHNEQFF.

The chain links TRBV11-1 to TRBJ1-4; D might be TRBD1 (5 bases). Germline values: CDR1 SGHAT, CDR2 FQDESV (reference sequence). The CDR3 is 16 amino acids. Trimming cost V 5 bases and J 8 bases, with 21 bases left between them. CDR3 protein: CASSRQTGLRKEKLFF. CDR3 coding DNA: TGTGCCAGCAGCCGCCAGACGGGACTGAGGAAGGAAAAACTGTTTTTT.

In this sample, this clonotype turned up many times. J is TRBJ2-3 and V is TRBV7-6, with D possibly called TRBD1 or TRBD2 (6 bases each). The germline CDR1 and CDR2 sequences are SGHVS and FNYEAQ. The V and J ends lost 0 bases and 7 bases respectively, with 14 bases between them. The CDR3 runs 15 residues. For the CDR3, the DNA is TGTGCCAGCAGCTTAGCGGGGGGCAATCAGAATACGCAGTATTTT. It is translated as CASSLAGGNQNTQYF.

The rearrangement links TRBV7-9 to TRBJ1-3; TRBD1 matches at 8 bases. The CDR3 runs to 18 residues. Germline V gene lookup returns CDR1 SEHNR and CDR2 FQNEAQ (reference sequence). Trimming cost V 1 base and J 2 bases; bases outside gene matches: 10. The CDR3 here is CASSLGYGETGAGNTIYF. The CDR3 DNA sequence: TGTGCCAGCAGCTTAGGGTATGGCGAGACAGGGGCTGGAAACACCATATATTTT.

The V and J genes are TRBV6-2 or TRBV6-3 and TRBJ2-1, with 9 bases matching TRBD2. Per germline, CDR1 MNHEY and CDR2 SVGEGT. V shed 0 bases, J shed 8 bases, and the junction held 5 bases outside the gene matches. This CDR3 region has 15 residues. For the CDR3, the DNA is TGTGCCAGCAGTTACTCGGCGGGGGGGGGCCATGAGCAGTTCTTC. Translating gives CASSYSAGGGHEQFF.

This clonotype was recorded a few times. The chain employs TRBV27 and TRBJ1-6; possibly TRBD1 for D (6 bases). The CDR3 extends over 20 amino acids. V lost 3 bases, J lost 3 bases, and 24 bases lay in between. Per germline, CDR1 MNHEY and CDR2 SMNVEV (reference sequence). Here the CDR3 DNA reads TGTGCCAGCAGTTTGGACAGACCCCTGGGGGCAGCGCTCTATAATTCACCCCTCCACTTT. As protein: CASSLDRPLGAALYNSPLHF.

This sequence joins TRBV2 and TRBJ1-2; no reliable D call. Trimming removed 1 base from V and 13 bases from J, with 10 bases in between. The germline V gene has CDR1 SNHLY and CDR2 FYNNEI. This CDR3 has 11 amino acids. The CDR3 nucleotides read TGTGCCAGCAGTGAAGGGAACGCGGGCACCTTC. Translation gives CASSEGNAGTF.

This clonotype was seen a few times. The V gene is TRBV27, the J gene TRBJ1-6, with D uncertain. V was cut by 2 bases and J by 8 bases, with 10 bases left in between. The germline CDR1 and CDR2 sequences are MNHEY and SMNVEV (reference sequence). The CDR3 consists of 14 residues. The CDR3, as DNA: TGTGCCAGCAGTTTAGGTACTGATTATTCACCCCTCCACTTT. Protein product: CASSLGTDYSPLHF.

CDR3 in DNA: TGTGCCAGCAGCCCCTCTCGACAGGGGAGGGATGAGCAGTTCTTC. Protein: CASSPSRQGRDEQFF. The chain carries TRBV12-3 or TRBV12-4 and TRBJ2-1, with a possible D match to TRBD1 (8 bases). Deletions cut 6 bases from V and 8 bases from J, with 20 bases between. There are 15 residues in the CDR3.

The chain is built from TRBV9 and TRBJ2-1; D remains ambiguous. The CDR3 totals 12 residues. Germline CDR1 reads SGDLS; CDR2 reads YYNGEE. The V and J ends lost 3 bases and 7 bases respectively, with 8 bases between them. CDR3 nucleotide sequence: TGTGCCAGCAGCGCCTGGGGAAATGAGCAGTTCTTC. Translated: CASSAWGNEQFF.

CDR3 coding DNA: TGCAGTGCTACCGACGACCCTAACTATGGCTACACCTTC. This translates into CSATDDPNYGYTF. The rearrangement uses TRBV20-1 and TRBJ1-2; no clear D. Germline CDR1 is DFQATT and CDR2 is SNEGSKA (reference sequence). The CDR3 has 13 residues. The germline V and J ends were trimmed by 4 bases and 0 bases, with 9 bases remaining between them.

V usage is TRBV9 and J usage is TRBJ1-2; D is perhaps TRBD1 (5 bases). Trimming removed 3 bases from V and 0 bases from J, with 12 bases in between. There are 15 residues in the CDR3. Germline assignment: CDR1 SGDLS and CDR2 YYNGEE. Here the CDR3 DNA reads TGTGCCAGCAGCGCCGGGGCAGCTACTAACTATGGCTACACCTTC. This codes for CASSAGAATNYGYTF.

The sample holds a few counts of this clonotype. V gene TRBV6-1 combines with J gene TRBJ1-5; the D is unclear. This CDR3 region has 13 residues. V shed 5 bases and J shed 3 bases, with 8 bases lying between them. Germline V gives CDR1 MNHNS, CDR2 SASEGT. The chain's CDR3 is CASSMTNNQPQHF. DNA of the CDR3: TGTGCCAGCAGTATGACTAACAATCAGCCCCAGCATTTT.

This clonotype was picked up a small number of times. This chain joins TRBV7-9 and TRBJ1-2; D unclear. This CDR3 has 12 residues. The V gene lost 5 bases and the J gene lost 4 bases, with 8 bases spanning the gap. CDR1 SEHNR and CDR2 FQNEAQ come from the germline V gene (reference sequence). The CDR3 nucleotides read TGTGCCAGCAGCCTCATACTCTATGGCTACACCTTC. It codes for CASSLILYGYTF.

The gene calls are TRBV7-6 and TRBJ2-3; no definite D call. This CDR3 comprises 16 residues. Deletions cut 2 bases from V and 3 bases from J, with 15 bases between. Germline V gene sequence: CDR1 SGHVS, CDR2 FNYEAQ. As DNA, the CDR3 is TGTGCCAGCAGCTTACGTAGTCAGGAGAAGACAGATACGCAGTATTTT. Translation: CASSLRSQEKTDTQYF.

This CDR3 is CASSRGTGLVNTEAFF. DNA of the CDR3: TGTGCCAGCAGCCGAGGGACAGGCTTAGTGAACACTGAAGCTTTCTTT. This chain uses TRBV11-2 with TRBJ1-1; TRBD1 agrees at 8 bases. CDR3 length: 16 residues. The V segment lost 5 bases and the J segment 0 bases; nucleotides outside the gene matches: 8. Germline V gives CDR1 SGHAT, CDR2 FQNNGV.

This chain links TRBV25-1 with TRBJ2-3; D uncertain. Germline lookup yields CDR1 MGHDK and CDR2 SYGVNS. V was trimmed by 6 bases and J by 2 bases, leaving 12 bases between them. The CDR3 consists of 14 residues. The CDR3, as DNA: TGTGCCAGCAGAAATACAAGACACACAGATACGCAGTATTTT. Translation gives CASRNTRHTDTQYF.

This clonotype was seen a handful of times. The V and J genes are TRBV7-9 and TRBJ2-1; 14 bases match TRBD2. Germline CDR1 and CDR2: SEHNR and FQNEAQ (reference sequence). CDR3 size: 17 residues. Losses at the gene ends were 5 bases for V and 1 base for J; bases not matched to a gene: 4. For the CDR3, the DNA is TGTGCCAGCAGCGAGGGACTAGCGGGGGAGTCCTACAATGAGCAGTTCTTC. This gives the protein CASSEGLAGESYNEQFF. The full variable domain, its missing parts supplied by reference TRBV7-9 and TRBJ2-1, is DTGVSQNPRHKITKRGQNVTFRCDPISEHNRLYWYRQTLGQGPEFLTYFQNEAQLEKSRLLSDRFSAERPKGSFSTLEIQRTEQGDSAMYLCASSEGLAGESYNEQFFGPGTRLTVL.

The chain links TRBV28 to TRBJ2-7, with a tentative D call TRBD2 (5 bases). The CDR3 loop spans 14 amino acids. Trimming took 4 bases from V and 3 from J, leaving 13 bases between them. Germline V gene data show CDR1 as MDHEN and CDR2 as SYDVKM. The CDR3 here is CASSSMDFYYEQYV. The CDR3 bases are TGTGCCAGCAGTTCAATGGACTTTTACTACGAGCAGTACGTC.

The rearrangement joins TRBV12-3 or TRBV12-4 to TRBJ2-1; D gene unclear. Deletions cut 5 bases from V and 4 bases from J, with 9 bases between. The CDR3 is made up of 13 amino acids. The CDR3 DNA is TGTGCCAGCAGTCCTGTCCAGTACAATGAGCAGTTCTTC. This gives the protein CASSPVQYNEQFF.

The gene calls are TRBV4-3 and TRBJ2-2; 10 nucleotides match TRBD2. There are 17 residues in the CDR3. Germline values: CDR1 LGHNA, CDR2 YSLEER. Trimming cost V 3 bases and J 5 bases; bases outside gene matches: 9. CDR3 nucleotides: TGCGCCAGCAGCCATTGGAGACTAGCGGGTCGAACCGGGGAGCTGTTTTTT. This encodes CASSHWRLAGRTGELFF.

This clonotype was seen at least ten times. This sequence joins TRBV7-2 and TRBJ1-3; D call uncertain. V lost 2 bases and J 0 bases, leaving 11 bases between the germline ends. In germline, CDR1 is SGHTA, CDR2 FQGNSA. The CDR3 has 16 amino acids. The CDR3: CASSLRFASSGNTIYF. The CDR3, as DNA: TGTGCCAGCAGCTTACGGTTCGCCTCCTCTGGAAACACCATATATTTT.

This clonotype turned up a few times. The chain has TRBV6-6 and TRBJ2-1; possibly TRBD1 for D (5 bases). V was clipped by 1 base and J by 4 bases, with 17 bases between them. The CDR3 totals 17 residues. The germline gives CDR1 MNHNY, CDR2 SVGAGI (reference sequence). The CDR3 reads CASSYWKQGRLYNEQFF. The CDR3 region has the DNA TGTGCCAGCAGTTACTGGAAGCAGGGCCGGCTATACAATGAGCAGTTCTTC.

This clonotype was seen ten or more times. The V and J genes are TRBV12-3 or TRBV12-4 and TRBJ2-1, with 12 bases lining up with TRBD2. With V trimmed by 4 bases and J by 0 bases, 7 bases remained unmatched. The CDR3 is 18 residues long. CDR3 in amino acids: CASSSTRTSGVSYNEQFF. The DNA for the CDR3 is TGTGCCAGCAGTTCAACGAGGACTAGCGGGGTCTCCTACAATGAGCAGTTCTTC.

The chain has TRBV6-1 and TRBJ2-7; D may be TRBD1 or TRBD2 (5 bases each). The V gene lost 5 bases and the J gene lost 4 bases, with 12 bases spanning the gap. Per germline, CDR1 MNHNS and CDR2 SASEGT. The CDR3 has 13 amino acids. CDR3 loop: CASSWGNLYEQYF. CDR3 DNA sequence: TGTGCCAGCAGTTGGGGGAATCTTTACGAGCAGTACTTC.

This clonotype was found once. V and J are TRBV18 and TRBJ1-5; 9 nucleotides align to TRBD1. CDR1 is KGHSH and CDR2 is LQKENI in the germline V gene. This CDR3 is 17 amino acids long. Trimming cost V 0 bases and J 5 bases; bases outside gene matches: 8. CDR3: CASSPPDRTGVDQPQHF. The DNA for the CDR3 is TGTGCCAGCTCACCACCGGACCGGACAGGGGTCGATCAGCCCCAGCATTTT.